The 7 T cell receptor beta chains reported below all come from one sample, sequenced in a study of CXCR3-negative and CXCR3-positive naive CD8 T cells. UMI-labeled TRB cDNA libraries were prepared by 5' RACE. TCRdb reprocessed the 5' RACE reads and stores each CDR3 protein as one record, lacking DNA. The sample spans roughly 140,000 distinct CDR3 sequences; the ten largest clones claim 0.25% to 0.3%. Overall study findings and caveats: The TRB CDR3s that CXCR3-positive naive cells carried were more hydrophobic than those of CXCR3-negative naive cells.

These receptors lack a known antigen. Sequencing input: naive CXCR3+ CD8+ T cells from blood. The subset is: CD45RO-CCR7+CD27+CD95- naive CD8+ T cells expressing CXCR3 (TNR3+). The receptors were sampled from a human donor in good health. Some clones in this sample may be carry-over from other donors' samples.

This chain uses TRBV20-1 with TRBJ1-2; TCRdb reports TRBD1, a call that lacks DNA to check it against. The V gene's germline CDR1 is DFQATT and CDR2 SNEGSKA (reference sequence). This CDR3 contains 15 residues. The CDR3 here is CSARDLQPVGYGYTF.

The chain is built from TRBV19 and TRBJ2-3; TCRdb outputs TRBD1, but without DNA this stays unchecked. The CDR3 spans 15 residues. CDR1 is LNHDA and CDR2 is SQIVND in the germline V gene (reference sequence). This chain's CDR3 is CASITGTGGIDTQYF.

The chain couples TRBV29-1 to TRBJ1-4; TCRdb returns TRBD1, unconfirmable since there is no DNA. The CDR3 totals 13 residues. CDR1 is SQVTM and CDR2 is ANQGSEA in the germline V gene. CDR3 sequence: CSAGTGLGEKLFF.

This chain joins TRBV6-5 and TRBJ1-5; TCRdb names TRBD1, which stays unverified in the absence of DNA. CDR1 MNHEY and CDR2 SVGAGI come from the germline V gene. The CDR3 has 12 amino acids. CDR3 in amino acids: CASSNPGGPQHF.

The chain links TRBV4-2 to TRBJ1-2; as DNA is missing, the TRBD1 call by TCRdb cannot be tested. The CDR3 length is 17 residues. Looked up from germline, CDR1 is LGHNA and CDR2 is YNFKEQ. CDR3 amino acids: CASSQAGRTGGSYGYTF.

V usage is TRBV6-5 and J usage is TRBJ2-3. The CDR3 consists of 13 residues. Germline loops: CDR1 MNHEY, CDR2 SVGAGI. CDR3 region: CASSYSHGDTQYF.

V gene TRBV4-1 combines with J gene TRBJ2-2; TCRdb calls TRBD2, which cannot be checked without DNA. The CDR3 is made up of 15 amino acids. CDR1 is MGHRA and CDR2 is YSYEKL in the germline V gene. The CDR3 reads CASSQEGPSTGELFF.